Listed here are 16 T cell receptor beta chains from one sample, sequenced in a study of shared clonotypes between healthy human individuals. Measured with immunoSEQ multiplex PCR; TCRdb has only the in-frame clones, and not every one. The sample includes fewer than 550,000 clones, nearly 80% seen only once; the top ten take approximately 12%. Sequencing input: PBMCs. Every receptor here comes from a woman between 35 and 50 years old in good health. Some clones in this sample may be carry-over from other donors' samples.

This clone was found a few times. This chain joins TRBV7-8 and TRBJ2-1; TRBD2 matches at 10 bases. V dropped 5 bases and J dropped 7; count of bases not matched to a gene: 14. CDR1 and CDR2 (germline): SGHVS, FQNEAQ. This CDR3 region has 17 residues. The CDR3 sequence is CASSPSGLAVAGNEQFF. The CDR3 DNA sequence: TGTGCCAGCAGCCCCTCTGGACTAGCGGTGGCAGGAAATGAGCAGTTCTTC.

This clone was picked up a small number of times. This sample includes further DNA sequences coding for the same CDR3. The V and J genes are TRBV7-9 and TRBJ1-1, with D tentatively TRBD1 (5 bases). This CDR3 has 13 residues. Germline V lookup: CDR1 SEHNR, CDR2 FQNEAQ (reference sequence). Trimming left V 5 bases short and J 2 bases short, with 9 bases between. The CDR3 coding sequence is TGTGCCAGCAGCCCGGGACTAAACACTGAAGCTTTCTTT. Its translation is CASSPGLNTEAFF.

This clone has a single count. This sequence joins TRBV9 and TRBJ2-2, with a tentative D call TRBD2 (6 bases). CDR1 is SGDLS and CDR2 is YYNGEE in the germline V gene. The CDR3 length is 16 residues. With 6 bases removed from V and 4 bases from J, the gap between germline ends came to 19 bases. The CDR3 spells CASTQTPGLSTGELFF. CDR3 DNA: TGTGCCAGCACACAAACCCCGGGACTCAGCACCGGGGAGCTGTTTTTT.

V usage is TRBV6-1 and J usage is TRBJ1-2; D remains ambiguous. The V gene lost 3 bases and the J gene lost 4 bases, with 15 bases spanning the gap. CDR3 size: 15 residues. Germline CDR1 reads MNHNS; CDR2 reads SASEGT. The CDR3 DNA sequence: TGTGCCAGCAGTGAGTCAGTCCCATATGTCTATGGCTACACCTTC. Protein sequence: CASSESVPYVYGYTF.

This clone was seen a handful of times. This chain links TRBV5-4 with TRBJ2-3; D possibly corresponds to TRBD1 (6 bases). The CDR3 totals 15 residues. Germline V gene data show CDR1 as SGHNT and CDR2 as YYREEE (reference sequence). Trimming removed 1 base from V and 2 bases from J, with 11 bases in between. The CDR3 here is CASSLFRGPTDTQYF. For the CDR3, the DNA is TGTGCCAGCAGCTTGTTCAGGGGACCCACAGATACGCAGTATTTT.

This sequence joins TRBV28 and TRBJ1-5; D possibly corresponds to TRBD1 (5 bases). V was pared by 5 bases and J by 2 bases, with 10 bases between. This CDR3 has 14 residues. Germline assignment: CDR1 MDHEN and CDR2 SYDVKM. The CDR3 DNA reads TGTGCCAGCAGTCCAGGGCTCCGCAATCAGCCCCAGCATTTT. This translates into CASSPGLRNQPQHF.

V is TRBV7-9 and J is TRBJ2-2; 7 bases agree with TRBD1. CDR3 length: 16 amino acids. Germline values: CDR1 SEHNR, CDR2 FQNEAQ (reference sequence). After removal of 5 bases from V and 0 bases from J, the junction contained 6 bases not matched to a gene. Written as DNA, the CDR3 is TGTGCCAGCAGCCGGCCGGGACAGTCGAACACCGGGGAGCTGTTTTTT. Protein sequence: CASSRPGQSNTGELFF.

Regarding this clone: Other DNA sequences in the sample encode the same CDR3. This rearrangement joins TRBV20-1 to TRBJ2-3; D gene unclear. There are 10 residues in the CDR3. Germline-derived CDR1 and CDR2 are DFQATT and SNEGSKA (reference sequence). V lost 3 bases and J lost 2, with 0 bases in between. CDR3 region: CSASTDTQYF. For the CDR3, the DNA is TGCAGTGCTAGCACAGATACGCAGTATTTT.

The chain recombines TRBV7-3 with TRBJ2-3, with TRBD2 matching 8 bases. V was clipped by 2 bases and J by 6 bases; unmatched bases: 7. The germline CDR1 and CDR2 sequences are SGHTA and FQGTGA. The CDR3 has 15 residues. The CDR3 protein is CASSLLSGRSDTQYF. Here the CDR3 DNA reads TGTGCCAGCAGCTTATTAAGCGGGAGATCCGATACGCAGTATTTT.

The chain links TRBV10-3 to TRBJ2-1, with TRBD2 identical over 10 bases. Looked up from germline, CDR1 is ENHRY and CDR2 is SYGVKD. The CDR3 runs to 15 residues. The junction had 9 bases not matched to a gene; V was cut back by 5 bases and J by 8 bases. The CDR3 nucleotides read TGTGCCATCAGTCAAGTAGCGGGAGGTGGTGATGAGCAGTTCTTC. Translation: CAISQVAGGGDEQFF.

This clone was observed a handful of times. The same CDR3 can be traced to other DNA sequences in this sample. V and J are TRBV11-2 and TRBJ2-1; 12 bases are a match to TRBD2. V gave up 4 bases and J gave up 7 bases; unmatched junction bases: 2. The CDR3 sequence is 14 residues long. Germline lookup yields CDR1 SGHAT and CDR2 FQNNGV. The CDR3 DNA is TGTGCCAGCAGCTCCGGGACTAGCGGGAATGAGCAGTTCTTC. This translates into CASSSGTSGNEQFF.

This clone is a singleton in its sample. The CDR3 region is CASSIRDSRTDTQYF. Written as DNA, the CDR3 is TGCGCCAGCAGCATTCGGGACTCCCGCACAGATACGCAGTATTTT. J is TRBJ2-3 and V is TRBV5-1, with D perhaps matching TRBD2 (6 bases). Trimming shortened V by 4 bases and J by 1 base, and 13 bases separated the two germline ends. Germline values: CDR1 SGHRS, CDR2 YFSETQ. This CDR3 region has 15 residues.

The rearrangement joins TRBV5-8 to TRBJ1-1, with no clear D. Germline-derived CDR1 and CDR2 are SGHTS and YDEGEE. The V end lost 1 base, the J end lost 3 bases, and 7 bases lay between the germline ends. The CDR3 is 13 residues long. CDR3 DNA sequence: TGTGCCAGCAGCTTGAACAAAGACACTGAAGCTTTCTTT. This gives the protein CASSLNKDTEAFF.

CDR3 sequence (DNA): TGTGCCAGCAGACCGGGACCGCTCGCGAACACCGGGGAGCTGTTTTTT. Translating it yields CASRPGPLANTGELFF. The V call is TRBV27, the J call TRBJ2-2; perhaps D is TRBD1 or TRBD2 (5 bases each). The CDR3 sequence is 16 residues long. V was shortened by 6 bases and J by 0 bases, with 14 bases between the two germline ends. Per the germline V gene, CDR1 is MNHEY and CDR2 is SMNVEV (reference sequence).

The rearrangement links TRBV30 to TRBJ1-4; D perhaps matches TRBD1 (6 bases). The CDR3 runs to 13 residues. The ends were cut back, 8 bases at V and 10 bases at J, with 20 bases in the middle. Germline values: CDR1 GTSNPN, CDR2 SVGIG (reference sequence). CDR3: CAATTGPVVKLFF. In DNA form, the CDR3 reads TGTGCCGCCACAACAGGGCCGGTGGTAAAACTGTTTTTT.

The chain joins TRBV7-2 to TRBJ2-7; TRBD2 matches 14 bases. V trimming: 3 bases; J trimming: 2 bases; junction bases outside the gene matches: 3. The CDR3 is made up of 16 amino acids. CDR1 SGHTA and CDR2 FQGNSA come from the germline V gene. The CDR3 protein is CASSFPGLAGAYEQYF. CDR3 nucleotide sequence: TGTGCCAGCAGCTTCCCGGGACTAGCGGGAGCCTACGAGCAGTACTTC.